This entry lists 32 T cell receptor beta chains sequenced from one sample in a study of cytomegalovirus exposure and HLA in healthy donors. 13 Jbeta primers and 60 Vbeta primers were used for the PCR. Method: immunoSEQ multiplex PCR; TCRdb's copy keeps in-frame clones and lacks some. The data contain over 150,000 clones, approximately 78% of them seen just once; the ten biggest clones take up less than 15%. Sequenced sample: PBMCs. These receptors all come from a woman in her forties or fifties in good health and CMV-seropositive.

The rearrangement uses TRBV10-3 and TRBJ2-2, with TRBD2 matching 10 bases. Germline assignment: CDR1 ENHRY and CDR2 SYGVKD. This CDR3 is built from 15 residues. The J segment lost 5 bases and the V segment lost 2 bases, leaving 2 bases of the junction unmatched. The CDR3 loop reads CAISEGLAETGELFF. The CDR3 DNA reads as TGTGCCATCAGTGAGGGACTAGCGGAGACCGGGGAGCTGTTTTTT.

The rearrangement links TRBV2 to TRBJ1-1, with D unresolved. Germline V gene data show CDR1 as SNHLY and CDR2 as FYNNEI. The CDR3 sequence is 12 residues long. The V gene lost 11 bases and the J gene lost 1 base, with 11 bases spanning the gap. The CDR3 coding sequence is TGTGCCGGAAGCGTTTCGAACACTGAAGCTTTCTTT. Its translation is CAGSVSNTEAFF.

The chain recombines TRBV11-3 with TRBJ2-1; 9 bases agree with TRBD1. Looked up from germline, CDR1 is SGHNT and CDR2 is YENEEA. The length of the CDR3 is 14 residues. V gave up 4 bases and J gave up 9 bases; unmatched junction bases: 7. Here the CDR3 reads CASSSGQGNGEQFF. CDR3 sequence (DNA): TGTGCCAGCAGCTCTGGACAGGGGAACGGTGAGCAGTTCTTC.

This clone was observed once. This chain uses TRBV19 with TRBJ2-7; D is possibly TRBD2 (7 bases). Trimming removed 3 bases from V and 3 bases from J, with 12 bases in between. CDR1 is LNHDA and CDR2 is SQIVND in the germline V gene (reference sequence). The CDR3 covers 14 residues. CDR3 sequence reads: CASSMGGRVYEQYF. DNA of the CDR3: TGTGCCAGTAGTATGGGGGGGCGAGTCTACGAGCAGTACTTC.

The V gene is TRBV13, the J gene TRBJ2-1; D gene ambiguous. Trimming took 3 bases from V and 9 from J, leaving 6 bases between them. This CDR3 has 11 amino acids. Germline-derived CDR1 and CDR2 are PRHDT and FYEKMQ (reference sequence). CDR3 sequence reads: CASSFLSEQFF. The CDR3 region has the DNA TGTGCCAGCAGCTTTCTCAGTGAGCAGTTCTTC.

The chain links TRBV7-9 to TRBJ1-3; 7 positions match TRBD1. CDR1 is SEHNR, CDR2 FQNEAQ, per germline (reference sequence). The CDR3 is 16 amino acids. With V trimmed by 4 bases and J by 0 bases, 6 bases remained unmatched. The CDR3 loop reads CASSSRGAISGNTIYF. The DNA of the CDR3 is TGTGCCAGCAGCTCCAGGGGGGCGATCTCTGGAAACACCATATATTTT.

This clone was observed once. V gene TRBV5-1 combines with J gene TRBJ2-3, with D maybe TRBD2 (5 bases). Germline V gene lookup returns CDR1 SGHRS and CDR2 YFSETQ. Trimming removed 4 bases from V and 1 base from J, with 16 bases in between. The CDR3 covers 16 residues. The CDR3 spells CASSPGSSSGTDTQYF. The DNA for the CDR3 is TGCGCCAGCAGCCCGGGTAGTAGTAGCGGCACAGATACGCAGTATTTT.

This chain uses TRBV7-2 with TRBJ2-1, with TRBD2 matching 7 bases. This CDR3 has 12 amino acids. Germline assignment: CDR1 SGHTA and CDR2 FQGNSA. V trimming: 5 bases; J trimming: 13 bases; junction bases outside the gene matches: 8. CDR3 in amino acids: CASSTTGRAQFF. CDR3 in DNA: TGTGCCAGCAGCACGACTGGGAGGGCACAGTTCTTC.

V usage is TRBV19 and J usage is TRBJ2-7; TRBD1 agrees at 7 bases. The length of the CDR3 is 13 residues. Germline CDR1 and CDR2: LNHDA and SQIVND (reference sequence). The trim removed 5 bases at V and 5 bases at J, leaving 6 bases unmatched. Here the CDR3 DNA reads TGTGCCAGTAGTTCTCTCAGGGGGAACGAGCAGTACTTC. The encoded protein is CASSSLRGNEQYF.

This rearrangement joins TRBV13 to TRBJ2-7, with 10 bases matching TRBD1. This CDR3 spans 14 amino acids. The V and J ends lost 8 bases and 3 bases, in that order; junction bases with no gene match: 7. CDR1 and CDR2 from the germline V gene are PRHDT and FYEKMQ (reference sequence). The CDR3 sequence: CASGLRDRGYEQYF. CDR3 bases: TGTGCCAGCGGGCTCCGGGACAGGGGCTACGAGCAGTACTTC.

This chain joins TRBV2 and TRBJ2-7, with 11 bases lining up with TRBD1. Per the germline V gene, CDR1 is SNHLY and CDR2 is FYNNEI. The CDR3 runs 14 residues. The trim removed 5 bases at V and 5 bases at J, leaving 5 bases unmatched. The CDR3 DNA sequence: TGTGCCAGCAGTTCGGGACAGGGGGATCACGAGCAGTACTTC. Its protein product is CASSSGQGDHEQYF.

The rearrangement links TRBV2 to TRBJ2-1; D not certain. There are 12 residues in the CDR3. The germline V gene encodes CDR1 SNHLY and CDR2 FYNNEI. Trimming stripped 3 bases from V and 9 bases from J, with 9 bases between. CDR3 region: CASSDEVGEQFF. The CDR3 region has the DNA TGTGCCAGCAGTGACGAGGTCGGTGAGCAGTTCTTC. Full variable domain (outside the CDR3, taken from reference TRBV2 and TRBJ2-1): EPEVTQTPSHQVTQMGQEVILRCVPISNHLYFYWYRQILGQKVEFLVSFYNNEISEKSEIFDDQFSVERPDGSNFTLKIRSTKLEDSAMYFCASSDEVGEQFFGPGTRLTVL.

The CDR3 spells CASSLDRAPYEQYF. In DNA form, the CDR3 reads TGTGCCAGCAGCTTGGACAGGGCCCCCTACGAGCAGTACTTC. The chain recombines TRBV5-5 with TRBJ2-7; possibly TRBD1 for D (6 bases). The ends were cut back, 0 bases at V and 2 bases at J, with 9 bases in the middle. The CDR3 extends over 14 amino acids. From germline, CDR1 is SGHKS and CDR2 YYEKEE (reference sequence).

This chain's CDR3 is CASSLFGGAGEQFF. The CDR3 DNA reads TGTGCCAGCAGTTTATTCGGGGGGGCCGGGGAGCAGTTCTTC. The J gene is TRBJ2-1, the V gene TRBV6-6; 8 bases fit TRBD2. Losses at the gene ends were 4 bases for V and 10 bases for J; bases not matched to a gene: 9. The CDR3 spans 14 residues. The germline CDR1 and CDR2 sequences are MNHNY and SVGAGI (reference sequence).

J is TRBJ1-2 and V is TRBV9; 8 nucleotides align to TRBD1. The CDR3 totals 15 residues. J gave up 4 bases and V 0 bases, and 5 bases lay outside the gene matches. Germline V gene lookup returns CDR1 SGDLS and CDR2 YYNGEE. CDR3: CASSVGGQGFYGYTF. The CDR3 DNA reads as TGTGCCAGCAGCGTAGGAGGACAGGGATTCTATGGCTACACCTTC.

This clone has more than one count but fewer than ten. The J gene is TRBJ2-7, the V gene TRBV6-1; 10 positions match TRBD1. The length of the CDR3 is 14 residues. The germline V gene has CDR1 MNHNS and CDR2 SASEGT. The junction had 10 bases not matched to a gene; V was cut back by 8 bases and J by 6 bases. CDR3 sequence (DNA): TGTGCCAGCGCTCAACCGGGACAGGGGACCGAGCAGTACTTC. Protein: CASAQPGQGTEQYF.

This clone has more than one count but fewer than ten. This chain links TRBV30 with TRBJ2-7; 7 bases agree with TRBD2. V trimming: 1 base; J trimming: 2 bases; junction bases outside the gene matches: 2. This CDR3 region has 13 residues. Germline CDR1 is GTSNPN and CDR2 is SVGIG (reference sequence). The CDR3 here is CAWSEGLAYEQYF. Here the CDR3 DNA reads TGTGCCTGGAGTGAAGGACTAGCCTACGAGCAGTACTTC.

This clone has only one observation. The chain is built from TRBV5-5 and TRBJ2-2; weak D call: TRBD1 (5 bases). This CDR3 contains 15 residues. Germline loops: CDR1 SGHKS, CDR2 YYEKEE (reference sequence). V was clipped by 4 bases and J by 4 bases, with 14 bases between them. CDR3 DNA sequence: TGTGCCAGCAGCCAGGGTAGGGTGGGCACCGGGGAGCTGTTTTTT. Translating gives CASSQGRVGTGELFF. The full variable domain, with the rest looked up from reference TRBV5-5 and TRBJ2-2, is DAGVTQSPTHLIKTRGQQVTLRCSPISGHKSVSWYQQVLGQGPQFIFQYYEKEERGRGNFPDRFSARQFPNYSSELNVNALLLGDSALYLCASSQGRVGTGELFFGEGSRLTVL.

V usage is TRBV5-4 and J usage is TRBJ2-3; 9 positions match TRBD2. Trimming at V came to 0 bases and at J to 3 bases, leaving 8 bases not matched to a gene. The CDR3 is 17 amino acids. In germline, CDR1 is SGHNT, CDR2 YYREEE (reference sequence). In nucleotides, the CDR3 is TGTGCCAGCAGCTTGGGCCCCTCTAGCGGGGAAACAGATACGCAGTATTTT. Amino acid sequence: CASSLGPSSGETDTQYF.

This chain joins TRBV18 and TRBJ1-1, with D perhaps TRBD1 (5 bases). With 1 base removed from V and 1 base from J, the gap between germline ends came to 13 bases. This CDR3 is 16 amino acids long. Germline CDR1 is KGHSH and CDR2 is LQKENI. Here the CDR3 DNA reads TGTGCCAGCTCACCACTTCCGACAGTGTGGAACACTGAAGCTTTCTTT. Translation gives CASSPLPTVWNTEAFF.

The V and J genes are TRBV30 and TRBJ1-2; D ambiguous. The CDR3 is made up of 13 amino acids. The germline V gene encodes CDR1 GTSNPN and CDR2 SVGIG (reference sequence). The V end was cut by 5 bases, the J end by 2 bases, with 12 bases between. CDR3 amino acids: CAWVEANNYGYTF. The CDR3 nucleotides read TGTGCCTGGGTTGAGGCTAACAACTATGGCTACACCTTC.

This clone came up a few times. The sample holds other DNA sequences that translate to the same CDR3. The V gene is TRBV5-8, the J gene TRBJ2-7, with a weak D call TRBD2 (5 bases). The CDR3 runs 15 residues. Trimming removed 4 bases at V and 0 bases at J, with 14 bases between. Germline-derived CDR1 and CDR2 are SGHTS and YDEGEE. The CDR3 region has the DNA TGTGCCAGCAGCCCGAGAGGGATGAGCTCCTACGAGCAGTACTTC. Protein: CASSPRGMSSYEQYF.

The chain combines TRBV7-3 with TRBJ1-1; no clear D. The V gene's germline CDR1 is SGHTA and CDR2 FQGTGA. Trimming left V 1 base short and J 4 bases short, with 7 bases between. CDR3 length: 13 amino acids. The DNA for the CDR3 is TGTGCCAGCAGCTTAAATCGACTCACTGAAGCTTTCTTT. As protein: CASSLNRLTEAFF.

The chain employs TRBV11-3 and TRBJ2-5; TRBD1 matches at 8 bases. Germline values: CDR1 SGHNT, CDR2 YENEEA. The junction had 11 bases not matched to a gene; V was cut back by 6 bases and J by 5 bases. This CDR3 spans 15 amino acids. CDR3 sequence reads: CASSQGQGGGETQYF. CDR3 nucleotide sequence: TGTGCCAGCAGTCAAGGACAGGGAGGAGGGGAGACCCAGTACTTC.

V is TRBV19 and J is TRBJ2-1; D may be TRBD2 (5 bases). The CDR3 contains 12 residues. V was cut by 4 bases and J by 8 bases, with 9 bases left in between. The germline CDR1 and CDR2 sequences are LNHDA and SQIVND (reference sequence). The CDR3 spells CASSTSRYEQFF. The CDR3 nucleotides are TGTGCCAGTAGTACTAGCAGGTATGAGCAGTTCTTC.

The chain is built from TRBV2 and TRBJ1-2; possible D gene TRBD1, 5 bases. This CDR3 contains 15 residues. Germline lookup yields CDR1 SNHLY and CDR2 FYNNEI. Deletions cut 0 bases from V and 3 bases from J, with 11 bases between. CDR3 nucleotide sequence: TGTGCCAGCAGTGAAGCGCAGGGACTGTACTATGGCTACACCTTC. It specifies CASSEAQGLYYGYTF.

The chain is built from TRBV25-1 and TRBJ2-7; D possibly corresponds to TRBD1 (6 bases). The CDR3 runs to 15 residues. Germline V gene data show CDR1 as MGHDK and CDR2 as SYGVNS. V was trimmed by 4 bases and J by 0 bases, leaving 13 bases between them. The CDR3 reads CASSGFTGSSYEQYF. The CDR3 nucleotides read TGTGCCAGCAGTGGTTTTACAGGGAGCTCCTACGAGCAGTACTTC.

V gene TRBV29-1 combines with J gene TRBJ1-1, with a weak D call TRBD1 (6 bases). CDR3 length: 13 residues. The ends were cut back, 3 bases at V and 12 bases at J, with 20 bases in the middle. Germline-derived CDR1 and CDR2 are SQVTM and ANQGSEA. In nucleotides, the CDR3 is TGCAGCGTTGACCGGTGGCGGCAGGGGATAACTTTCTTT. Protein: CSVDRWRQGITFF.

This chain joins TRBV6-5 and TRBJ1-5; 9 nucleotides match TRBD1. CDR1 MNHEY and CDR2 SVGAGI come from the germline V gene. The V and J ends lost 5 bases and 7 bases, in that order; junction bases with no gene match: 9. The CDR3 sequence is 15 residues long. This CDR3 reads CASSGYGTGNQPQHF. The CDR3 nucleotides are TGTGCCAGCAGTGGATATGGGACAGGGAACCAGCCCCAGCATTTT.

The rearrangement joins TRBV2 to TRBJ1-5, with 7 bases aligning to TRBD1. Per germline, CDR1 SNHLY and CDR2 FYNNEI. CDR3 length equals 14 residues. J gave up 4 bases and V 5 bases, and 5 bases lay outside the gene matches. The CDR3 DNA follows: TGTGCCAGCAGTTATGGGACAGCAAATCAGCCCCAGCATTTT. It yields the protein CASSYGTANQPQHF.

The chain recombines TRBV7-9 with TRBJ2-3, with TRBD2 matching over 9 bases. The CDR3 extends over 15 amino acids. Germline CDR1 and CDR2: SEHNR and FQNEAQ (reference sequence). The J segment lost 9 bases and the V segment lost 3 bases, leaving 10 bases of the junction unmatched. Written as DNA, the CDR3 is TGTGCCAGCAGCTTCCCGACTAGCGGTGATGAGACGCAGTATTTT. Translating it yields CASSFPTSGDETQYF.

As DNA, the CDR3 is TGTGCCAGCAGCGTAGTTGGCTCGATCTCTGGGGCCAACGTCCTGACTTTC. Amino acids: CASSVVGSISGANVLTF. The chain uses TRBV9 and TRBJ2-6; D is unclear. V was trimmed by 0 bases and J by 0 bases, leaving 10 bases between them. In germline, CDR1 is SGDLS, CDR2 YYNGEE. This CDR3 is built from 17 residues. The variable domain in full, completed from reference TRBV9 and TRBJ2-6, reads DSGVTQTPKHLITATGQRVTLRCSPRSGDLSVYWYQQSLDQGLQFLIQYYNGEERAKGNILERFSAQQFPDLHSELNLSSLELGDSALYFCASSVVGSISGANVLTFGAGSRLTVL.